This passage covers 20 T cell receptor beta chains from one sample sequenced in a study of blood T cell repertoires in COVID-19. Method: immunoSEQ multiplex PCR; TCRdb's copy keeps in-frame clones and lacks some. The table has about 240,000 clones, 80% to 85% seen once. Sequenced sample: peripheral blood. The receptors shown here come from a woman aged 18-29 years with acute or convalescent COVID-19.

Only one count was recorded for this clone. The gene calls are TRBV6-1 and TRBJ1-4; D gene unclear. The germline gives CDR1 MNHNS, CDR2 SASEGT. Trimming removed 3 bases from V and 9 bases from J, with 14 bases in between. The length of the CDR3 is 14 residues. The CDR3 DNA sequence: TGTGCCAGCAGTGATTTGGGGTTAGCGAAAAAACTGTTTTTT. It codes for CASSDLGLAKKLFF.

V gene TRBV7-2 combines with J gene TRBJ2-4; TRBD2 is a possible D gene (6 bases). Germline CDR1 reads SGHTA; CDR2 reads FQGNSA. Between the trimmed V and J ends, which lost 1 base and 0 bases, there was a span of 13 bases. The CDR3 totals 17 residues. The CDR3 reads CASSLEEGSIAKNIQYF. CDR3 nucleotides: TGTGCCAGCAGCTTAGAGGAGGGGTCCATAGCCAAAAACATTCAGTACTTC.

The chain combines TRBV28 with TRBJ2-5, with 11 bases that match TRBD2. Per germline, CDR1 MDHEN and CDR2 SYDVKM. The CDR3 runs 16 residues. V lost 7 bases, J lost 5 bases, and 12 bases stayed unmatched. CDR3 amino acids: CASTPTLAGVWETQYF. CDR3 bases: TGTGCCAGCACCCCGACACTAGCGGGAGTCTGGGAGACCCAGTACTTC. Full variable domain (outside the CDR3, taken from reference TRBV28 and TRBJ2-5): DVKVTQSSRYLVKRTGEKVFLECVQDMDHENMFWYRQDPGLGLRLIYFSYDVKMKEKGDIPEGYSVSREKKERFSLILESASTNQTSMYLCASTPTLAGVWETQYFGPGTRLLVL.

This clone occurred a few times. The gene calls are TRBV11-3 and TRBJ2-1; maybe TRBD2 (5 bases). V lost 4 bases, J lost 3 bases, and 10 bases lay in between. CDR3 length: 14 residues. Germline loops: CDR1 SGHNT, CDR2 YENEEA. The CDR3 DNA reads as TGTGCCAGCAGCTCGGACTCTCGCTACAATGAGCAGTTCTTC. As protein: CASSSDSRYNEQFF. Looking up the rest from reference TRBV11-3 and TRBJ2-1 gives the full variable domain: EAGVVQSPRYKIIEKKQPVAFWCNPISGHNTLYWYLQNLGQGPELLIRYENEEAVDDSQLPKDRFSAERLKGVDSTLKIQPAELGDSAVYLCASSSDSRYNEQFFGPGTRLTVL.

The chain carries TRBV23-1 and TRBJ2-7, with 7 bases fitting TRBD1. TRBV23-1 is flagged as an ORF with uncertain function. The CDR3 has 13 amino acids. The CDR3 DNA reads as TGCACACCCCCTAGGACAGGAGCCTACGAGCAGTACTTC. Translation: CTPPRTGAYEQYF.

The chain recombines TRBV10-3 with TRBJ2-2; 8 bases align to TRBD1. Looked up from germline, CDR1 is ENHRY and CDR2 is SYGVKD. Germline trimming cut 10 bases from V and 1 base from J; bases unmatched to any gene: 11. This CDR3 region has 16 residues. The CDR3 DNA is TGTGCCACCGCGAACTCGGACAGGGTGAACACCGGGGAGCTGTTTTTT. This encodes CATANSDRVNTGELFF.

This clone was counted once. V usage is TRBV10-3 and J usage is TRBJ2-7, with 8 positions matching TRBD1. Germline V gives CDR1 ENHRY, CDR2 SYGVKD. V was clipped by 5 bases and J by 2 bases; unmatched bases: 5. CDR3 length equals 14 residues. The CDR3 spells CAISTGQGTYEQYF. The CDR3 nucleotides are TGTGCCATCAGTACCGGACAGGGAACCTACGAGCAGTACTTC.

The chain employs TRBV19 and TRBJ1-6, with D possibly being TRBD1 (5 bases). This CDR3 contains 14 residues. Germline CDR1 is LNHDA and CDR2 is SQIVND (reference sequence). Trimming took 5 bases from V and 8 from J, leaving 13 bases between them. This CDR3 is CASSWATDDSPLHF. CDR3 coding DNA: TGTGCCAGTAGTTGGGCGACAGACGATTCACCCCTCCACTTT.

This chain connects TRBV5-1 to TRBJ1-6, with 7 bases lining up with TRBD1. V gave up 5 bases and J gave up 7 bases; unmatched junction bases: 9. Germline CDR1 reads SGHRS; CDR2 reads YFSETQ. The CDR3 contains 15 residues. CDR3: CASRSSGTENSPLHF. The CDR3 DNA reads TGCGCCAGCAGATCGTCCGGGACAGAAAATTCACCCCTCCACTTT.

The chain carries TRBV25-1 and TRBJ1-3; D gene unclear. Trimming left V 7 bases short and J 6 bases short, with 13 bases between. Germline CDR1 reads MGHDK; CDR2 reads SYGVNS. This CDR3 has 13 residues. The CDR3 nucleotides read TGTGCCAGCACTCTTCCGGGATCAAACACCATATATTTT. It translates to CASTLPGSNTIYF.

This clone is a singleton in its sample. The chain recombines TRBV5-1 with TRBJ2-5; TRBD2 might be the D (6 bases). Germline V lookup: CDR1 SGHRS, CDR2 YFSETQ. V dropped 1 base and J dropped 5 bases, with 12 bases sitting between them. CDR3 length: 14 amino acids. For the CDR3, the DNA is TGCGCCAGCAGCTTGTACGGGAGTAGGGAGACCCAGTACTTC. Amino acid sequence: CASSLYGSRETQYF.

The chain links TRBV5-1 to TRBJ2-1; tentative D call: TRBD2 (5 bases). The length of the CDR3 is 12 residues. Per the germline V gene, CDR1 is SGHRS and CDR2 is YFSETQ. The V end was cut by 2 bases, the J end by 9 bases, with 9 bases between. CDR3: CASSLGLGEQFF. CDR3 nucleotides: TGCGCCAGCAGCTTAGGACTGGGTGAGCAGTTCTTC.

As regards this clone: This sample includes further DNA sequences coding for the same CDR3. The chain has TRBV7-2 and TRBJ1-5, with D unresolved. This CDR3 has 14 amino acids. Germline CDR1 reads SGHTA; CDR2 reads FQGNSA. Trimming left V 0 bases short and J 2 bases short, with 5 bases between. CDR3 DNA: TGTGCCAGCAGCTTAGCCGGGGGCAATCAGCCCCAGCATTTT. This encodes CASSLAGGNQPQHF. Combining the CDR3 with reference TRBV7-2 and TRBJ1-5 gives the whole variable domain GAGVSQSPSNKVTEKGKDVELRCDPISGHTALYWYRQSLGQGLEFLIYFQGNSAPDKSGLPSDRFSAERTGGSVSTLTIQRTQQEDSAVYLCASSLAGGNQPQHFGDGTRLSIL.

This rearrangement joins TRBV7-9 to TRBJ1-4; D is unclear. CDR3 length: 14 amino acids. CDR1 SEHNR and CDR2 FQNEAQ come from the germline V gene (reference sequence). With 1 base removed from V and 3 bases from J, the gap between germline ends came to 6 bases. CDR3 in amino acids: CASSLGVSNEKLFF. CDR3 in DNA: TGTGCCAGCAGCTTAGGAGTTTCTAATGAAAAACTGTTTTTT. The full variable domain, completed using reference TRBV7-9 and TRBJ1-4, is DTGVSQNPRHKITKRGQNVTFRCDPISEHNRLYWYRQTLGQGPEFLTYFQNEAQLEKSRLLSDRFSAERPKGSFSTLEIQRTEQGDSAMYLCASSLGVSNEKLFFGSGTQLSVL.

The V and J genes are TRBV12-3 or TRBV12-4 and TRBJ2-3, with a possible D match to TRBD2 (6 bases). V shed 5 bases and J shed 5 bases, with 11 bases lying between them. This CDR3 is built from 13 residues. The CDR3 region is CASSPIGGDTQYF. In DNA, the CDR3 is TGTGCCAGCAGTCCCATCGGGGGAGATACGCAGTATTTT.

J is TRBJ1-5 and V is TRBV30; D is uncertain. CDR1 and CDR2 from the germline V gene are GTSNPN and SVGIG (reference sequence). Trimming removed 2 bases from V and 4 bases from J, with 15 bases in between. The CDR3 covers 15 residues. The CDR3 nucleotides are TGTGCCTGGAGTCGGCGGTCAGCCGATAATCAGCCCCAGCATTTT. This translates into CAWSRRSADNQPQHF.

V is TRBV6-2 or TRBV6-3 and J is TRBJ2-4, with TRBD2 identical over 8 bases. Germline assignment: CDR1 MNHEY and CDR2 SVGEGT. Unmatched junction bases numbered 3, after V lost 2 bases and J lost 6 bases. This CDR3 is built from 14 residues. In DNA form, the CDR3 reads TGTGCCAGCAGTTACGGTACTAGCGGAAACATTCAGTACTTC. Residues: CASSYGTSGNIQYF.

This clone appeared once. This chain joins TRBV7-2 and TRBJ1-1; D remains ambiguous. V lost 2 bases and J 0 bases, leaving 16 bases between the germline ends. In germline, CDR1 is SGHTA, CDR2 FQGNSA. This CDR3 is 17 amino acids long. The CDR3 nucleotides read TGTGCCAGCAGCTTACCCAGAGACATTTACATGAACACTGAAGCTTTCTTT. Encoded protein: CASSLPRDIYMNTEAFF.

The chain uses TRBV4-3 and TRBJ1-1, with TRBD1 identical over 7 bases. The CDR3 has 16 amino acids. V lost 0 bases, J lost 4 bases, and 8 bases stayed unmatched. Germline CDR1 LGHNA, CDR2 YSLEER. The CDR3 is CASSQEGQPSPTEAFF. The CDR3 bases are TGCGCCAGCAGCCAAGAGGGACAGCCCAGTCCCACTGAAGCTTTCTTT.

The chain carries TRBV29-1 and TRBJ1-1, with 8 bases matching TRBD1. V lost 7 bases, J lost 3 bases, and 7 bases stayed unmatched. In germline, CDR1 is SQVTM, CDR2 ANQGSEA. The CDR3 is made up of 13 amino acids. DNA for the CDR3: TGCAGCGCTATGGGACAGGTTTACACTGAAGCTTTCTTT. Protein: CSAMGQVYTEAFF.